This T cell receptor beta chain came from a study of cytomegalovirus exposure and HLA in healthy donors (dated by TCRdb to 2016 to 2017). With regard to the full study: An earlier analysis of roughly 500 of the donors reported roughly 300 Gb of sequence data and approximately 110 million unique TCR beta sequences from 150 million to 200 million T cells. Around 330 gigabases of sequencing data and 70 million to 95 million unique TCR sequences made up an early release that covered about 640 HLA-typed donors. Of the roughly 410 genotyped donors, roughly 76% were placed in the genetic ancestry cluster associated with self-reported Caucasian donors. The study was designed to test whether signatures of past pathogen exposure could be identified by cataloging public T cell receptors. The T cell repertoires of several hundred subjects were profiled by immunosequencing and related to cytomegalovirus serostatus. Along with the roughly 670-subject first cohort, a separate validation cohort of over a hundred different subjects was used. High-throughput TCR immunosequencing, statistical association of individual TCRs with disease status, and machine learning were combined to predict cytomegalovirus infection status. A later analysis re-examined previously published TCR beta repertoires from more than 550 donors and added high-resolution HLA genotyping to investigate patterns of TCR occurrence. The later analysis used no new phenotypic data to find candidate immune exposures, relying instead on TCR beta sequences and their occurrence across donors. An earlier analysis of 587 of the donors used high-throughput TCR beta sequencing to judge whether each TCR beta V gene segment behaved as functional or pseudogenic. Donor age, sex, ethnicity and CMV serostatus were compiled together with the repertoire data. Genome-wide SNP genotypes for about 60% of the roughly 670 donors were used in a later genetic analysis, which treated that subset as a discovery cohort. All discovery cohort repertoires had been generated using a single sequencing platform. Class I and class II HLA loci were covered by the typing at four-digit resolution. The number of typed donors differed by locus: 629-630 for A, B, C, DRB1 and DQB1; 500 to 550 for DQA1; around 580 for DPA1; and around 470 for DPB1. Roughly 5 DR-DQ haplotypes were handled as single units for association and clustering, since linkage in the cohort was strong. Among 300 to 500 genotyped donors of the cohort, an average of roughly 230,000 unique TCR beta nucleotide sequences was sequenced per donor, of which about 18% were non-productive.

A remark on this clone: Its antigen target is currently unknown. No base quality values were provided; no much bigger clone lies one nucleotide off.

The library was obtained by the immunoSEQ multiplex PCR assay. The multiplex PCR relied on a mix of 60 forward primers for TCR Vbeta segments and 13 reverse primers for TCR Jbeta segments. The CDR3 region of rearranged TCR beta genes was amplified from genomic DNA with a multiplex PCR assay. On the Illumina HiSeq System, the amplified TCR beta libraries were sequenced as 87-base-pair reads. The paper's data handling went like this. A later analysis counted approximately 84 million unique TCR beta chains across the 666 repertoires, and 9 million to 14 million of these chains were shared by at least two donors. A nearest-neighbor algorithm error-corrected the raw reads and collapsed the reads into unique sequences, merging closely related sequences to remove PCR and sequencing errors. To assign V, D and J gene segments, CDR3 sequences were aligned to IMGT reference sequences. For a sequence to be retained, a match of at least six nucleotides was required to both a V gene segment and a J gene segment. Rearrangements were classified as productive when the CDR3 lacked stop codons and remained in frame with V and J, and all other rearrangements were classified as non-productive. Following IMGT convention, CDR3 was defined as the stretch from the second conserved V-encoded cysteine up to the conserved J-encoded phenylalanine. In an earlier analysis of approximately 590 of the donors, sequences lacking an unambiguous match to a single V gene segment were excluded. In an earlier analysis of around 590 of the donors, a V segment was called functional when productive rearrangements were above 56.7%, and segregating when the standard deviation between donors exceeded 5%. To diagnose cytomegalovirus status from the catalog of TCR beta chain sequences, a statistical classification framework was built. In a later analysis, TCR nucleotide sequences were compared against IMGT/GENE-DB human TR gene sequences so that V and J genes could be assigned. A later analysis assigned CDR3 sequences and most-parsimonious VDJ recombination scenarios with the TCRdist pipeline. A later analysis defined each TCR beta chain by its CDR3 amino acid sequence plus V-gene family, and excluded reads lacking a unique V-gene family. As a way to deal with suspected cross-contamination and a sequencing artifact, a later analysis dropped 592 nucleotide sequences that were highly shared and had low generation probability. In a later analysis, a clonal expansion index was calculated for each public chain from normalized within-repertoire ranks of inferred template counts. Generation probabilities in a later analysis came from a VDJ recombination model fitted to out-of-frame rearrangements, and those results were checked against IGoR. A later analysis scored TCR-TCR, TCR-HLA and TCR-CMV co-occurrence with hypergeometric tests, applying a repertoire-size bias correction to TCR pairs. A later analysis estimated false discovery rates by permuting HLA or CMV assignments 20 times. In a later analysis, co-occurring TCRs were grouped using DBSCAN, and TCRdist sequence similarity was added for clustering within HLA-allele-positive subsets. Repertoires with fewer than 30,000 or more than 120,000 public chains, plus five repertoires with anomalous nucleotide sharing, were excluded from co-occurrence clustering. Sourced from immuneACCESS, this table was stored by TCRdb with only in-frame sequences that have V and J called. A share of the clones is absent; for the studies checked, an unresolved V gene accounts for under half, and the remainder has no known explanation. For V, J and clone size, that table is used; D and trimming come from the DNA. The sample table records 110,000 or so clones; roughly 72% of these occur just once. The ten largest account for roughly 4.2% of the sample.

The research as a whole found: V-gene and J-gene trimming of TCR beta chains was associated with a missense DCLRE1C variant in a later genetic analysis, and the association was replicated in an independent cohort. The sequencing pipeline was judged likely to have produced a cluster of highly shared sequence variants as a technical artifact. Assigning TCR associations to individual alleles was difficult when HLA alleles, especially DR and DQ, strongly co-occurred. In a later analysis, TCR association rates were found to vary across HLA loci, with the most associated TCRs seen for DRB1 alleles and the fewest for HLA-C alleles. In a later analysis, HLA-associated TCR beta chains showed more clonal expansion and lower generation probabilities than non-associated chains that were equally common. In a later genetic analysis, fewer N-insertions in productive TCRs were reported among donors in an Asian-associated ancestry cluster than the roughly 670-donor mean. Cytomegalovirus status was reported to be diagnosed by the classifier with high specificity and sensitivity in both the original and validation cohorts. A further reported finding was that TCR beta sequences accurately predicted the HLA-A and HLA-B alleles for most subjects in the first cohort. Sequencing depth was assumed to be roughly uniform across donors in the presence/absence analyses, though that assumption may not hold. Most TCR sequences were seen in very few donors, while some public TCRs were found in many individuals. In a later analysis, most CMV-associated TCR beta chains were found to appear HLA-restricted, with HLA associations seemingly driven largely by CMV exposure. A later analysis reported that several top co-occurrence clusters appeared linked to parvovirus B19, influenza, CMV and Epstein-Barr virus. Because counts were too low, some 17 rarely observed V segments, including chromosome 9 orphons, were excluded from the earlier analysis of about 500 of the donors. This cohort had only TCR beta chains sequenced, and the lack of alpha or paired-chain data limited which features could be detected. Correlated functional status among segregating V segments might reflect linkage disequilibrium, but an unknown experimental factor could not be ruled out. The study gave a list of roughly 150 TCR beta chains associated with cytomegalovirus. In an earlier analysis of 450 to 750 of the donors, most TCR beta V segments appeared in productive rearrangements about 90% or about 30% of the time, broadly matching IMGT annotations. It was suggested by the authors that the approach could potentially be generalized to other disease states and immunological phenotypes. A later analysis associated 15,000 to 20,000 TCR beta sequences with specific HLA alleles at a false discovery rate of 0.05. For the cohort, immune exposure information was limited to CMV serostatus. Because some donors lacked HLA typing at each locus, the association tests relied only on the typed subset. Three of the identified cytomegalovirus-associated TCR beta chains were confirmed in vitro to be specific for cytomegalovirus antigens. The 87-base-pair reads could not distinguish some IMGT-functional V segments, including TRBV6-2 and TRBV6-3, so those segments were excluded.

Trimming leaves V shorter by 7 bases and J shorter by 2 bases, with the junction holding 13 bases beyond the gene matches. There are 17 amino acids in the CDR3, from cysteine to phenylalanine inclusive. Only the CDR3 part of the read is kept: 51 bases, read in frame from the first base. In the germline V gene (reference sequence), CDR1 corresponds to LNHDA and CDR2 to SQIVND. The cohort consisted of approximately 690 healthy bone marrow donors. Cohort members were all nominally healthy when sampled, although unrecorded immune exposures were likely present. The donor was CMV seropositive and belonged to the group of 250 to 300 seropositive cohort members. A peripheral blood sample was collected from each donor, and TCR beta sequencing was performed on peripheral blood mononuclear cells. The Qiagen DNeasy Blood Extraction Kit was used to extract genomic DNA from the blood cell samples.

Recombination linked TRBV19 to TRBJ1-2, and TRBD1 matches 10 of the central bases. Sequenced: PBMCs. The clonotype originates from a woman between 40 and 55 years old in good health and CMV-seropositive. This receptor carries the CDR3 CASTSPRDRGANYGYTF. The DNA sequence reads TGTGCCAGTACCTCCCCCCGGGACAGGGGCGCGAACTATGGCTACACCTTC.